These 28 T cell receptor beta chains share one sample of origin, sequenced in a study of spatial heterogeneity in lung cancer. Points from the study as a whole: It was found that expanded intratumoral alpha and beta TCR counts tracked tumor mutation counts.

The antigens for these receptors are not known. TCRdb re-derived calls from the 5' RACE reads in MiXCR, one entry per CDR3 protein. The profile shows about 100,000 distinct CDR3 sequences, around 4.3% of them singletons. Time point defined: sample taken at primary tumor resection. The source material was lung tumor tissue, sampled at surgery. The receptors derive from a male donor with early-stage non-small cell lung cancer.

This clonotype has ten or more counts. The chain combines TRBV28 with TRBJ1-1, with a tentative D call TRBD1 (5 bases). The CDR3 is 16 amino acids. Per the germline V gene, CDR1 is MDHEN and CDR2 is SYDVKM. Trimming took 5 bases from V and 3 from J, leaving 19 bases between them. The chain's CDR3 is CASSVRRRVSDTEAFF. CDR3 sequence (DNA): TGTGCCAGCAGTGTAAGACGCAGGGTTTCCGACACTGAAGCTTTCTTT.

The gene calls are TRBV5-1 and TRBJ2-2; D is undetermined. Looked up from germline, CDR1 is SGHRS and CDR2 is YFSETQ. The ends were cut back, 5 bases at V and 3 bases at J, with 5 bases in the middle. CDR3 length: 12 residues. The CDR3 is CASRTDTGELFF. CDR3 DNA: TGCGCCAGCAGGACTGACACCGGGGAGCTGTTTTTT.

This clonotype was observed at least ten times. The chain joins TRBV6-2 or TRBV6-3 to TRBJ2-1; 12 bases map to TRBD2. V shed 5 bases and J 8 bases; nucleotides not matched to a gene: 10. Germline V CDR1 and CDR2: MNHEY, SVGEGT. CDR3 length: 16 amino acids. CDR3 sequence (DNA): TGTGCCAGCAGTGTCCGACTAGCGGGAGTTATGCATGAGCAGTTCTTC. Translating gives CASSVRLAGVMHEQFF.

The table lists this clonotype with many counts. The chain links TRBV28 to TRBJ2-3, with D possibly being TRBD2 (7 bases). CDR1 MDHEN and CDR2 SYDVKM come from the germline V gene. The CDR3 covers 15 residues. Deletions cut 5 bases from V and 6 bases from J, with 18 bases between. The DNA for the CDR3 is TGTGCCAGCAGTCCTCAGATACGGGGGGCTGATACGCAGTATTTT. This translates into CASSPQIRGADTQYF. The variable domain in full, with the rest retrieved from reference TRBV28 and TRBJ2-3, is DVKVTQSSRYLVKRTGEKVFLECVQDMDHENMFWYRQDPGLGLRLIYFSYDVKMKEKGDIPEGYSVSREKKERFSLILESASTNQTSMYLCASSPQIRGADTQYFGPGTRLTVL.

This chain joins TRBV12-3 or TRBV12-4 and TRBJ2-7; D gene unclear. Trimming removed 2 bases at V and 0 bases at J, with 11 bases between. This CDR3 comprises 15 residues. The CDR3, as DNA: TGTGCCAGCAGTTTACGGAGCCGTCACTCCTACGAGCAGTACTTC. This encodes CASSLRSRHSYEQYF.

This clonotype was detected ten times or more. The rearrangement joins TRBV6-1 to TRBJ1-1; the D is unclear. Trimming removed 9 bases at V and 0 bases at J, with 11 bases between. Germline values: CDR1 MNHNS, CDR2 SASEGT. The CDR3 sequence is 13 residues long. The CDR3 DNA reads TGTGCCAGTACGCTAGTCATGAACACTGAAGCTTTCTTT. Translating it yields CASTLVMNTEAFF.

Many counts were recorded for this clonotype. This chain joins TRBV12-3 or TRBV12-4 and TRBJ2-2; D is uncertain. There are 14 residues in the CDR3. Trimming stripped 6 bases from V and 5 bases from J, with 13 bases between. The CDR3 sequence is CASRQPGRTGELFF. For the CDR3, the DNA is TGTGCCAGCAGGCAACCGGGCAGAACCGGGGAGCTGTTTTTT.

J is TRBJ2-1 and V is TRBV27; a weak D match, TRBD1 (5 bases). Germline V gene sequence: CDR1 MNHEY, CDR2 SMNVEV (reference sequence). With 7 bases removed from V and 5 bases from J, the gap between germline ends came to 15 bases. This CDR3 spans 14 amino acids. CDR3 region: CASNLIGAHNEQFF. The CDR3 nucleotides are TGTGCCAGCAACCTAATAGGGGCACACAATGAGCAGTTCTTC.

In its sample, this clonotype was seen many times. V and J are TRBV4-1 and TRBJ2-7, with D uncertain. Germline V gives CDR1 MGHRA, CDR2 YSYEKL. Trimming cost V 4 bases and J 2 bases, with 15 bases left between them. This CDR3 comprises 15 residues. CDR3 bases: TGCGCCAGCAGCCTTCGTGAACAATTGGCCTACGAGCAGTACTTC. Translated, it gives CASSLREQLAYEQYF.

This clonotype was seen a few times. The chain is built from TRBV11-2 and TRBJ2-1; 7 bases match TRBD2. The V segment lost 7 bases and the J segment 5 bases; nucleotides outside the gene matches: 8. CDR3 size: 14 residues. Germline V gene lookup returns CDR1 SGHAT and CDR2 FQNNGV. The CDR3 DNA is TGTGCCAGCAAAATGGGACTACAAAACAATGAGCAGTTCTTC. Translation: CASKMGLQNNEQFF.

This clonotype was counted ten times or more. This chain links TRBV4-1 with TRBJ2-4; no definite D call. V was pared by 0 bases and J by 5 bases, with 5 bases between. Germline CDR1 MGHRA, CDR2 YSYEKL. There are 13 residues in the CDR3. The DNA for the CDR3 is TGCGCCAGCAGCCAAGAGGGCGAAAACATTCAGTACTTC. This gives the protein CASSQEGENIQYF.

This clonotype was seen only a few times. V usage is TRBV12-3 or TRBV12-4 and J usage is TRBJ1-5; weak D call: TRBD1 (5 bases). The CDR3 consists of 14 residues. Deletions cut 6 bases from V and 3 bases from J, with 12 bases between. CDR3 sequence reads: CASSLSGYNQPQHF. CDR3 nucleotides: TGTGCCAGCAGCTTGTCAGGGTACAATCAGCCCCAGCATTTT.

At least ten counts were recorded for this clonotype. The chain is built from TRBV10-1 and TRBJ2-7; 7 bases are a match to TRBD2. The CDR3 covers 13 residues. The germline V gene has CDR1 WNHNN and CDR2 SYGVQD (reference sequence). J was trimmed by 5 bases and V by 6 bases; bases with no gene match: 7. CDR3 sequence reads: CASSGSGNHEQYF. The CDR3 DNA follows: TGCGCCAGCAGCGGGAGCGGGAACCACGAGCAGTACTTC.

This chain uses TRBV2 with TRBJ2-1; 11 nucleotides align to TRBD2. Unmatched junction bases numbered 9, after V lost 7 bases and J lost 4 bases. The CDR3 length is 16 residues. Looked up from germline, CDR1 is SNHLY and CDR2 is FYNNEI. CDR3 DNA: TGTGCCAGCACCGAAAGGCTAGCGGGAGGATACAATGAGCAGTTCTTC. As protein: CASTERLAGGYNEQFF.

This clonotype appeared many times. V is TRBV28 and J is TRBJ2-7; D is undetermined. This CDR3 comprises 13 residues. V was cut by 5 bases and J by 2 bases, with 10 bases left in between. Looked up from germline, CDR1 is MDHEN and CDR2 is SYDVKM. The chain's CDR3 is CASSRLNPYEQYF. DNA of the CDR3: TGTGCCAGCAGTCGCCTCAACCCCTACGAGCAGTACTTC.

This clonotype turned up a few times. The chain is built from TRBV11-2 and TRBJ2-7; 9 bases match TRBD2. This CDR3 is built from 13 residues. CDR1 and CDR2 from the germline V gene are SGHAT and FQNNGV. V shed 5 bases, J shed 10 bases, and the junction held 9 bases outside the gene matches. CDR3 coding DNA: TGTGCCAGCAGCCTGCTAGCGGGGCCGTCTCAGTACTTC. Residues: CASSLLAGPSQYF. Drawing the rest from reference TRBV11-2 and TRBJ2-7, the complete variable domain is EAGVAQSPRYKIIEKRQSVAFWCNPISGHATLYWYQQILGQGPKLLIQFQNNGVVDDSQLPKDRFSAERLKGVDSTLKIQPAKLEDSAVYLCASSLLAGPSQYFGPGTRLTVT.

This clonotype was detected ten times or more. This rearrangement joins TRBV4-2 to TRBJ2-1, with D unresolved. V was trimmed by 1 base and J by 9 bases, leaving 7 bases between them. The V gene's germline CDR1 is LGHNA and CDR2 YNFKEQ. The CDR3 spans 12 residues. CDR3 nucleotide sequence: TGTGCCAGCAGCCAAGCCGGTGGTGAGCAGTTCTTC. This gives the protein CASSQAGGEQFF.

In its sample, this clonotype was seen many times. The chain joins TRBV24-1 to TRBJ2-2, with D unresolved. Germline V gene lookup returns CDR1 KGHDR and CDR2 SFDVKD. Trimming shortened V by 4 bases and J by 5 bases, and 10 bases separated the two germline ends. The CDR3 spans 14 residues. The CDR3 spells CATSERKPTGELFF. The CDR3 DNA reads as TGTGCCACCAGTGAACGTAAGCCGACCGGGGAGCTGTTTTTT.

This clonotype came up many times. Sequence at one end of the junction differs from germline and may be a read error. The V and J genes are TRBV7-7 and TRBJ2-3, with 8 nucleotides matching TRBD2. Germline CDR1 SSHAT, CDR2 FNYEAQ (reference sequence). This CDR3 contains 13 residues. CDR3 loop: CASSSAAGTSLCF. CDR3 nucleotide sequence: TGTGCCAGCAGCTCGGCCGCCGGGACTAGTCTGTGTTTT.

This clonotype has a count of ten or more. The chain recombines TRBV6-2 or TRBV6-3 with TRBJ2-5; 8 nucleotides line up with TRBD2. The CDR3 contains 12 residues. Trimming took 11 bases from V and 5 from J; bases not matched to a gene: 7. Germline CDR1 and CDR2: MNHEY and SVGEGT. The CDR3 protein is CAGAGDSETQYF. For the CDR3, the DNA is TGTGCCGGAGCGGGAGATTCGGAGACCCAGTACTTC.

At least ten counts were recorded for this clonotype. V and J are TRBV28 and TRBJ1-6, with D hard to call. The V gene's germline CDR1 is MDHEN and CDR2 SYDVKM. The V gene lost 6 bases and the J gene lost 11 bases, with 17 bases spanning the gap. The CDR3 has 14 amino acids. The CDR3 reads CASSLRTLATPLHF. CDR3 sequence (DNA): TGTGCCAGCAGCCTTCGGACCCTGGCAACACCCCTCCACTTT.

This clonotype was counted ten times or more. The V call is TRBV27, the J call TRBJ2-5; no firm D call. V gave up 2 bases and J gave up 4 bases, with 8 bases separating them. From germline, CDR1 is MNHEY and CDR2 SMNVEV (reference sequence). The CDR3 extends over 13 amino acids. CDR3 residues: CASSLRRGETQYF. CDR3 sequence (DNA): TGTGCCAGCAGTTTAAGACGAGGAGAGACCCAGTACTTC.

This clonotype was counted between two and nine times. The V and J genes are TRBV5-1 and TRBJ2-7, with D unclear. CDR1 and CDR2 from the germline V gene are SGHRS and YFSETQ. CDR3 length: 15 amino acids. The germline V and J ends were trimmed by 0 bases and 2 bases, with 12 bases remaining between them. In DNA form, the CDR3 reads TGCGCCAGCAGCTTGGTCGCTTTGGGCCCCTACGAGCAGTACTTC. Translated: CASSLVALGPYEQYF. The full variable domain, rest sourced from reference TRBV5-1 and TRBJ2-7, is KAGVTQTPRYLIKTRGQQVTLSCSPISGHRSVSWYQQTPGQGLQFLFEYFSETQRNKGNFPGRFSGRQFSNSRSEMNVSTLELGDSALYLCASSLVALGPYEQYFGPGTRLTVT.

There are a few counts of this clonotype. This sequence joins TRBV29-1 and TRBJ1-5, with TRBD1 as a possible D gene (6 bases). Germline CDR1 SQVTM, CDR2 ANQGSEA. The CDR3 has 13 residues. V lost 6 bases and J 4 bases, leaving 13 bases between the germline ends. CDR3 nucleotides: TGCAGCGTCGGCAGGACAGCAAATCAGCCCCAGCATTTT. This sequence encodes CSVGRTANQPQHF. Filled out from reference TRBV29-1 and TRBJ1-5, the complete variable domain reads SAVISQKPSRDICQRGTSLTIQCQVDSQVTMMFWYRQQPGQSLTLIATANQGSEATYESGFVIDKFPISRPNLTFSTLTVSNMSPEDSSIYLCSVGRTANQPQHFGDGTRLSIL.

This clonotype was detected ten times or more. This chain links TRBV12-3 or TRBV12-4 with TRBJ1-4; D is unresolved. V was shortened by 6 bases and J by 7 bases, with 18 bases between the two germline ends. CDR3 length: 15 residues. CDR3 coding DNA: TGTGCCAGCAGGCCCCCGGATGCTTTGGGTGAAAAACTGTTTTTT. Protein product: CASRPPDALGEKLFF.

This clonotype showed up many times. The chain has TRBV12-3 or TRBV12-4 and TRBJ2-7; D is unresolved. V was clipped by 1 base and J by 1 base, with 11 bases between them. CDR3 length: 15 residues. CDR3 in amino acids: CASSLDGSESYEQYF. CDR3 bases: TGTGCCAGCAGTTTAGATGGATCCGAATCCTACGAGCAGTACTTC.

There are many counts of this clonotype. The CDR3 bases are TGCAGCGTTGGCGGAAGCTACTATGGCTACACCTTC. Its translation: CSVGGSYYGYTF. V gene TRBV29-1 combines with J gene TRBJ1-2; D unclear. The CDR3 has 12 residues. Trimming removed 4 bases at V and 3 bases at J, with 9 bases between. The germline V gene has CDR1 SQVTM and CDR2 ANQGSEA. Drawing the rest from reference TRBV29-1 and TRBJ1-2, the complete variable domain is SAVISQKPSRDICQRGTSLTIQCQVDSQVTMMFWYRQQPGQSLTLIATANQGSEATYESGFVIDKFPISRPNLTFSTLTVSNMSPEDSSIYLCSVGGSYYGYTFGSGTRLTVV.

This clonotype was seen many times. This chain links TRBV5-1 with TRBJ2-5; D is unresolved. Trimming cost V 5 bases and J 0 bases, with 11 bases left between them. The CDR3 totals 14 residues. The V gene's germline CDR1 is SGHRS and CDR2 YFSETQ. DNA for the CDR3: TGCGCCAGCAGGCGGCAAGCAAACCAAGAGACCCAGTACTTC. Its translation: CASRRQANQETQYF.